Sequencing of this T cell receptor beta chain was carried out in a study of beta chain features in type 1 diabetes. Overall study: Age, gender and cell yields were similar between patients and healthy donors. Study conclusions and caveats: Shortening of TCRB CDR3s, moderate but significant, appeared in all four CD4+ subsets of Type 1 diabetes patients. The naive, central memory and Treg TCRB repertoires of patients appeared to be more similar to one another than those of healthy donors.

Sequencing targeted expressed TCRB transcripts, as all isolated RNA had been reverse transcribed. Assay: immunoSEQ multiplex PCR; the TCRdb copy retains only in-frame clones and omits some. This table has 400,000 to 550,000 clones, about an eighth appearing once. This clone was seen only a few times. Its target is not known. The sequenced material came from naive CD4+ T cells from blood. The source is a woman between 18 and 30 years old in good health.

The DNA for the CDR3 is TGTGCCAGCAGCCAACTTCGCGCGGCGCAGTATTTT. Amino acids: CASSQLRAAQYF. The chain employs TRBV14 and TRBJ2-3; D is ambiguous. The CDR3 runs 12 residues. Deletions cut 2 bases from V and 10 bases from J, with 10 bases between. The germline CDR1 and CDR2 sequences are SGHDN and FVKESK.